Listed below are T cell receptor beta chains from one sample, sequenced in a study of T-cell reconstitution after alpha-beta-depleted transplantation in children. TCRdb ran MiXCR on the PCR reads and lists one entry per CDR3 protein. Seen here are approximately 350,000 distinct CDR3 sequences, 13% observed once, and the top ten hold around 4.1%. Sequenced material: PBMCs, taken from the stem cell graft. These receptors came from a human donor who donated a stem cell graft to a child with Fanconi anemia. The conserved cysteine and the conserved F or W are not part of the CDR3 here.

J,V,CDR3
TRBJ2-5,TRBV28,ASRRDRVTETQY
TRBJ2-3,TRBV20-1,SARDQGRLRIVQY
TRBJ2-1,TRBV4-3,ASSQDPFQGNSNEQF
TRBJ2-3,TRBV5-6,ASSVFQGVLTDTQY
TRBJ1-1,TRBV9,ASSVGGGAEAF
TRBJ1-1,TRBV13,ASSQEGGLTEAF
TRBJ2-3,TRBV20-1,SAAGGPTGTDTQY
TRBJ2-1,TRBV6-2/TRBV6-3,ASTLPGQAPHGEQF
TRBJ2-1,TRBV7-9,ASSQRVYNEQF
TRBJ2-2,TRBV12-3/TRBV12-4,ASRLLLIGELF
TRBJ2-7,TRBV18,ASSHKDEQY
TRBJ2-4,TRBV5-1,ASSLNSDTMDRC
TRBJ2-1,TRBV20-1,SARRASGFSYNEQF
TRBJ1-3,TRBV12-3/TRBV12-4,ASSLAGGYGNTIY
TRBJ2-1,TRBV10-1,ASSIVRGSNEQF
TRBJ2-2,TRBV13,ASGHEEAGELF
TRBJ2-2,TRBV18,ASSPVRVSNTGELF
TRBJ2-1,TRBV10-3,AISGDSSSYNEQF
TRBJ2-5,TRBV10-3,AISTGEGETQY
TRBJ1-3,TRBV6-2/TRBV6-3,ASSYSGTAGNTIY
TRBJ1-4,TRBV5-5,ASSLYSESFFEKLF
TRBJ2-6,TRBV5-1,ASSQTPGANVLT
TRBJ1-2,TRBV24-1,ATSDNRVGYGYT
TRBJ1-5,TRBV29-1,SVGEGHGQPQH
TRBJ2-1,TRBV5-1,ASSLTGYNEQF
TRBJ2-2,TRBV7-8,ASSRNTGELF
TRBJ1-1,TRBV5-5,ASSLEPVKNTEAF
TRBJ2-2,TRBV28,ASRGTRIAGELF
TRBJ1-1,TRBV20-1,SARTGMSTEAF
TRBJ1-1,TRBV20-1,SAPDRRQGMNTEAF
TRBJ1-2,TRBV28,ASSLTGTFNGYT
TRBJ2-5,TRBV7-9,ASSLALTETQY
TRBJ1-1,TRBV29-1,STRQSMNTEAF
TRBJ2-1,TRBV12-3/TRBV12-4,ASSLDLGGNEQF